A single sample is the source of the 12 T cell receptor beta chains below, sequenced in a study of blood T cell repertoires in COVID-19. Some clones are missing from TCRdb's copy, which holds only in-frame ones; the method was immunoSEQ multiplex PCR. The sample yields 150,000 to 200,000 clones, approximately 75% seen once. Sequenced sample: peripheral blood. The receptors were sampled from a human donor in a cohort sampled during active COVID-19.

The chain couples TRBV10-3 to TRBJ2-1, with 12 bases lining up with TRBD2. The germline V gene encodes CDR1 ENHRY and CDR2 SYGVKD. This CDR3 spans 15 amino acids. V shed 5 bases, J shed 4 bases, and the junction held 3 bases outside the gene matches. The CDR3 reads CAISPSGREYNEQFF. The CDR3 nucleotides read TGTGCCATCAGTCCTAGCGGGAGGGAATACAATGAGCAGTTCTTC.

The CDR3 DNA reads TGTGCCACCAGCCAAACTAGCACAGATACGCAGTATTTT. It is translated as CATSQTSTDTQYF. V and J are TRBV15 and TRBJ2-3; D is unresolved. The CDR3 sequence is 13 residues long. V lost 5 bases, J lost 0 bases, and 6 bases lay in between. The germline V gene has CDR1 LNHNV and CDR2 YYDKDF (reference sequence). The entire variable domain, with the rest obtained from reference TRBV15 and TRBJ2-3, is as follows: DAMVIQNPRYQVTQFGKPVTLSCSQTLNHNVMYWYQQKSSQAPKLLFHYYDKDFNNEADTPDNFQSRRPNTSFCFLDIRSPGLGDTAMYLCATSQTSTDTQYFGPGTRLTVL.

This clone appeared once. This chain links TRBV9 with TRBJ2-7; 8 nucleotides line up with TRBD1. After removal of 4 bases from V and 2 bases from J, the junction contained 8 bases not matched to a gene. Germline CDR1 and CDR2: SGDLS and YYNGEE. The CDR3 loop spans 15 amino acids. CDR3: CASSPRDRPPYEQYF. The CDR3 nucleotides are TGTGCCAGCAGCCCCAGGGACAGGCCGCCCTACGAGCAGTACTTC.

This chain uses TRBV6-1 with TRBJ2-1; 8 nucleotides match TRBD1. V dropped 7 bases and J dropped 4; count of bases not matched to a gene: 3. The CDR3 covers 13 residues. Looked up from germline, CDR1 is MNHNS and CDR2 is SASEGT. CDR3 coding DNA: TGTGCCAGCAAGACAGGGGTATACAATGAGCAGTTCTTC. Its translation is CASKTGVYNEQFF.

V is TRBV30 and J is TRBJ1-3; D unclear. The CDR3 is made up of 13 amino acids. Germline V gene data show CDR1 as GTSNPN and CDR2 as SVGIG (reference sequence). The V gene lost 1 base and the J gene lost 1 base, with 5 bases spanning the gap. The CDR3 nucleotides are TGTGCCTGGAGTGCGGTTTCTGGAAACACCATATATTTT. As protein: CAWSAVSGNTIYF.

This clone was recorded only once. The CDR3 sequence is CASSSGQTNTEAFF. The CDR3 nucleotides are TGTGCCAGCAGCTCGGGACAGACAAACACTGAAGCTTTCTTT. The gene calls are TRBV11-3 and TRBJ1-1, with 7 positions matching TRBD1. The CDR3 loop spans 14 amino acids. Germline loops: CDR1 SGHNT, CDR2 YENEEA. The V and J ends lost 4 bases and 2 bases, in that order; junction bases with no gene match: 4.

The rearrangement joins TRBV7-2 to TRBJ1-2; maybe TRBD1 (5 bases). The V end was cut by 4 bases, the J end by 7 bases, with 19 bases between. Germline V CDR1 and CDR2: SGHTA, FQGNSA. This CDR3 has 15 amino acids. For the CDR3, the DNA is TGTGCCAGCAGCTCCGGAAGGGGTGGCCCTTCTGGCTACACCTTC. Encoded protein: CASSSGRGGPSGYTF.

The chain couples TRBV29-1 to TRBJ1-2; 8 nucleotides line up with TRBD1. CDR1 and CDR2 from the germline V gene are SQVTM and ANQGSEA. The CDR3 consists of 13 residues. The junction had 13 bases not matched to a gene; V was cut back by 6 bases and J by 10 bases. The CDR3 is CSVSHRDRYDYTF. CDR3 nucleotides: TGCAGCGTATCCCACCGGGACAGGTACGACTACACCTTC.

J is TRBJ2-7 and V is TRBV6-5; 8 bases line up with TRBD1. With V trimmed by 5 bases and J by 1 base, 7 bases remained unmatched. The CDR3 is 15 amino acids. CDR1 is MNHEY and CDR2 is SVGAGI in the germline V gene. The CDR3 region has the DNA TGTGCCAGCAGTAGACGGACAGGGACGTCCTACGAGCAGTACTTC. Translating gives CASSRRTGTSYEQYF.

The gene calls are TRBV19 and TRBJ2-3; D not certain. The CDR3 totals 15 residues. Germline values: CDR1 LNHDA, CDR2 SQIVND (reference sequence). V lost 7 bases and J 1 base, leaving 15 bases between the germline ends. CDR3 DNA sequence: TGTGCCAGTACCCACATCCCCGTGGGCACAGATACGCAGTATTTT. Its protein product is CASTHIPVGTDTQYF.

This clone was found a few times. The chain is built from TRBV4-1 and TRBJ2-7; 7 bases are a match to TRBD1. V dropped 4 bases and J dropped 1; count of bases not matched to a gene: 7. Germline assignment: CDR1 MGHRA and CDR2 YSYEKL. The CDR3 contains 15 residues. CDR3: CASSLRVGQSYEQYF. In nucleotides, the CDR3 is TGCGCCAGCAGCCTACGGGTGGGACAGTCCTACGAGCAGTACTTC.

The gene calls are TRBV15 and TRBJ2-5; D perhaps matches TRBD1 (6 bases). CDR1 is LNHNV, CDR2 YYDKDF, per germline (reference sequence). This CDR3 is 16 amino acids long. V shed 3 bases and J shed 4 bases, with 18 bases lying between them. This chain's CDR3 is CATSSPDREAPETQYF. CDR3 nucleotides: TGTGCCACCAGCAGTCCGGACAGAGAAGCCCCAGAGACCCAGTACTTC.